This TCR beta chain emerged from a study of T cell repertoires in cytomegalovirus infection. This clonotype showed up many times. Its antigen remains unidentified. Study outcomes and limitations: HLA-C-restricted TCR beta clonotypes specific for CMV led the ex vivo response.

TCRdb re-called the reads with MiXCR, one entry per CDR3 protein. The sample gives 130,000 or so distinct CDR3 sequences, 5.5% to 7% of which show up once; roughly 18% is in the top ten. CDR3 length equals 15 residues. Trimming removed 4 bases at V and 6 bases at J, with 16 bases between. Germline loops: CDR1 MNHEY, CDR2 SVGEGT. Sequencing was done on a sample of PBMCs. This receptor was identified in a human donor in good health (CMV status not recorded). Some clones in this sample may be carry-over from other donors' samples. The chain is built from TRBV6-2 or TRBV6-3 and TRBJ2-1; tentatively, D is TRBD2 (6 bases). This CDR3 reads CASSSPAGTGNEQFF. CDR3 sequence (DNA): TGTGCCAGCAGTTCCCCGGCGGGGACTGGCAATGAGCAGTTCTTC.